The present TCR beta chain was sequenced within a study of technical replicates of blood from several donors. Trimming stripped 5 bases from V and 7 bases from J, with 18 bases between. The CDR3 is made up of 13 amino acids. Germline V gene data show CDR1 as GTSNPN and CDR2 as SVGIG (reference sequence). The method was immunoSEQ multiplex PCR; TCRdb's version includes in-frame clones alone and lacks a portion of them. The sample holds some 70,000 clones, 95% to 98% seen once. The specimen sequenced was T cells isolated from PBMCs. The source is a human donor in good health. V and J are TRBV30 and TRBJ2-7; perhaps TRBD1 as D (6 bases). This CDR3 is CAWGGLRGWEQYF. In DNA form, the CDR3 reads TGTGCCTGGGGAGGATTAAGGGGGTGGGAGCAGTACTTC. The full variable domain, its missing parts supplied by reference TRBV30 and TRBJ2-7, is SQTIHQWPATLVQPVGSPLSLECTVEGTSNPNLYWYRQAAGRGLQLLFYSVGIGQISSEVPQNLSASRPQDRQFILSSKKLLLSDSGFYLCAWGGLRGWEQYFGPGTRLTVT.